This T cell receptor beta chain was recovered during a study of T cell responses to AZD1222 COVID-19 vaccine. Study findings and constraints: Nearly half of spike-specific TCRs reportedly go after variant regions that carry no mutations.

Points on this clone: Its antigen is unidentified.

Recipients boosted at about 4 weeks or about 12 weeks are pooled. V was trimmed by 1 base and J by 2 bases, leaving 3 bases between them. The CDR3 has 11 amino acids. Germline V gives CDR1 GTSNPN, CDR2 SVGIG (reference sequence). This table comes from immunoSEQ multiplex PCR, and its TCRdb copy is limited to in-frame clones, with some not included. The repertoire includes 110,000 or so clones, 70% to 90% of them detected once, and 4.4% sits in the top ten. The chain recombines TRBV30 with TRBJ2-7, with D unresolved. The TCR originated in an adult who received the AZD1222 COVID-19 vaccine. Specimen: peripheral blood, collected 28 days after the second AZD1222 dose. The CDR3 reads CAWSGAYEQYF. In nucleotides, the CDR3 is TGTGCCTGGAGTGGAGCCTACGAGCAGTACTTC.